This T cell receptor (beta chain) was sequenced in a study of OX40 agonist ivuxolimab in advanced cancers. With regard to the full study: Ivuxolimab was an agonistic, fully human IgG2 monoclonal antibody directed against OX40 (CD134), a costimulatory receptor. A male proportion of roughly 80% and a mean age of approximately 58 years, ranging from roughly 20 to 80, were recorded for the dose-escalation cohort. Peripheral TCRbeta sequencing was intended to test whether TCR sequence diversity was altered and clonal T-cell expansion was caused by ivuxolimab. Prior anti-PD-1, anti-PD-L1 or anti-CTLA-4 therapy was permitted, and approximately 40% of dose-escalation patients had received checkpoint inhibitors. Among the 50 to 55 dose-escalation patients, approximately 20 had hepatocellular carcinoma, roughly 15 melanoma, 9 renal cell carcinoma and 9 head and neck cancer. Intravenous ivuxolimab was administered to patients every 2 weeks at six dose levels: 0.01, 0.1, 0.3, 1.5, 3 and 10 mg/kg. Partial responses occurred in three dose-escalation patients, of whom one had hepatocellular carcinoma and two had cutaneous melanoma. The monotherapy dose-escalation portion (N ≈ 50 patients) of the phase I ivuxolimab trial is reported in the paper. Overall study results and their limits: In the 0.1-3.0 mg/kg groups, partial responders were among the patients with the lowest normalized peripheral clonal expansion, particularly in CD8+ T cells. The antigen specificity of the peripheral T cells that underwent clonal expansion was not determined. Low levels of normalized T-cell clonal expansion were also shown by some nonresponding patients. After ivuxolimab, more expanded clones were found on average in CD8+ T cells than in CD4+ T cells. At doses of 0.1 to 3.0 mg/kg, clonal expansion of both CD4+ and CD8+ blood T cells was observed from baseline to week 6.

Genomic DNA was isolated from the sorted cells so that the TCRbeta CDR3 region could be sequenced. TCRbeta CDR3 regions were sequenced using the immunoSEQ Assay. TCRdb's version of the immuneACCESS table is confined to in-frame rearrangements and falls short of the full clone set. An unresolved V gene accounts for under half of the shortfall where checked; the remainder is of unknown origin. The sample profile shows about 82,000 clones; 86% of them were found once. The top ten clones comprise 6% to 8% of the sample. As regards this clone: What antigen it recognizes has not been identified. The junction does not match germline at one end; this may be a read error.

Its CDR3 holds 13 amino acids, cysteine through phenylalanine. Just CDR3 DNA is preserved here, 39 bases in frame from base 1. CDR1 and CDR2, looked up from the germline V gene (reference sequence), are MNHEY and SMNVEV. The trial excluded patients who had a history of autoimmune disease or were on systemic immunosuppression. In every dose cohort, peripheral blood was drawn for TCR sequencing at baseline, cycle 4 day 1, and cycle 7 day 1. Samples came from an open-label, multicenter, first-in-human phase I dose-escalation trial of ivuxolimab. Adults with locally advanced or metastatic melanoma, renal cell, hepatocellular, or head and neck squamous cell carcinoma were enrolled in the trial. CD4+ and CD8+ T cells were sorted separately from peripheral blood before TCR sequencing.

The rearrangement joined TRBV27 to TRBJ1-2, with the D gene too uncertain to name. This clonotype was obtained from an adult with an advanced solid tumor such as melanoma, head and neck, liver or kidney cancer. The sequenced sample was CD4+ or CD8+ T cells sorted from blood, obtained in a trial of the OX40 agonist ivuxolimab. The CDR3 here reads CAGSVPGMGGYTF. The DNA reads TGTGCCGGCAGTGTACCAGGCATGGGTGGCTACACCTTC.